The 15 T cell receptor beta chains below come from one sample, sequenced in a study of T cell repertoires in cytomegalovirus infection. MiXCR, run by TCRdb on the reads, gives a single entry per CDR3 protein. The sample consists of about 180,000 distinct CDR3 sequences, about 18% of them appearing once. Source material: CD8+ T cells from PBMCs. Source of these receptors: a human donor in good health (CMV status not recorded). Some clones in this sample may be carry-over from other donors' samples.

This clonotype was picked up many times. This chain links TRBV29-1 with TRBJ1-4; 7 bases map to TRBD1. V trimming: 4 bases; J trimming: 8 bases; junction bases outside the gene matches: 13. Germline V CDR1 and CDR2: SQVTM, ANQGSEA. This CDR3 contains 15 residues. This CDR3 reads CSVGTPTGPEEKLFF. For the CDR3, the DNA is TGCAGCGTTGGTACCCCGACAGGGCCTGAGGAAAAACTGTTTTTT.

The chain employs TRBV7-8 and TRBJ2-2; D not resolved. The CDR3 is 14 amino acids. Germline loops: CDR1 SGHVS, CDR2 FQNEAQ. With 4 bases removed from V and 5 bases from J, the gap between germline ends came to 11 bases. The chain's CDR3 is CASSSPEVTGELFF. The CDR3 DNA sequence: TGTGCCAGCAGCTCGCCCGAGGTGACCGGGGAGCTGTTTTTT.

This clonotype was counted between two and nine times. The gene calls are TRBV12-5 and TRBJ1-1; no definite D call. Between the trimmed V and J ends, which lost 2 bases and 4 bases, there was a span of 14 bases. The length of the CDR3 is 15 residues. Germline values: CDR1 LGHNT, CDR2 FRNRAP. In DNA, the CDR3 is TGTGCTAGTGGTTTGCCCCGGATCTCGGCCACTGAAGCTTTCTTT. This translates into CASGLPRISATEAFF.

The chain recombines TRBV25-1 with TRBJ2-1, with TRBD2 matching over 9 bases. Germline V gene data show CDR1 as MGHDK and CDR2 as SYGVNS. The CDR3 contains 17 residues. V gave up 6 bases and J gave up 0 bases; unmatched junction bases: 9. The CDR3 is CASRGTSRGSSYNEQFF. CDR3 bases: TGTGCCAGCAGAGGGACTAGCAGGGGGTCCTCCTACAATGAGCAGTTCTTC. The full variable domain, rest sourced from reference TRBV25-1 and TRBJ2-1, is EADIYQTPRYLVIGTGKKITLECSQTMGHDKMYWYQQDPGMELHLIHYSYGVNSTEKGDLSSESTVSRIRTEHFPLTLESARPSHTSQYLCASRGTSRGSSYNEQFFGPGTRLTVL.

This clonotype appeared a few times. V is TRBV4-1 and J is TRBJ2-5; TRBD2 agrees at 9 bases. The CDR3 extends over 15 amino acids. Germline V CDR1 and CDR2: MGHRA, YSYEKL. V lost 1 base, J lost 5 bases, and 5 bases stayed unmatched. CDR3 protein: CASSQAAGGQETQYF. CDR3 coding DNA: TGCGCCAGCAGCCAAGCCGCGGGGGGGCAGGAGACCCAGTACTTC.

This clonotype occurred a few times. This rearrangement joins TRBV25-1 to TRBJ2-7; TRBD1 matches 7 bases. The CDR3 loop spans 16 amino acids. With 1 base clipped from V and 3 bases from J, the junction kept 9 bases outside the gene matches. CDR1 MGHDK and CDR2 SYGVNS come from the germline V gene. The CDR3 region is CASSESPGQTYYEQYF. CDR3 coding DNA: TGTGCCAGCAGTGAATCACCGGGACAGACATACTACGAGCAGTACTTC.

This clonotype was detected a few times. The CDR3 reads CASTPGYEQYF. CDR3 nucleotide sequence: TGTGCCAGTACACCAGGTTACGAGCAGTACTTC. The chain combines TRBV6-2 or TRBV6-3 with TRBJ2-7; unclear D gene. V lost 9 bases and J 4 bases, leaving 10 bases between the germline ends. CDR1 and CDR2 from the germline V gene are MNHEY and SVGEGT. This CDR3 contains 11 residues.

The CDR3 DNA follows: TGTGCCAGCAGACCAGAGCCGGGGAATTCACCCCTCCACTTT. It specifies CASRPEPGNSPLHF. J is TRBJ1-6 and V is TRBV6-2 or TRBV6-3; the D is unclear. The CDR3 sequence is 14 residues long. Trimming cost V 6 bases and J 7 bases, with 13 bases left between them. The germline gives CDR1 MNHEY, CDR2 SVGEGT.

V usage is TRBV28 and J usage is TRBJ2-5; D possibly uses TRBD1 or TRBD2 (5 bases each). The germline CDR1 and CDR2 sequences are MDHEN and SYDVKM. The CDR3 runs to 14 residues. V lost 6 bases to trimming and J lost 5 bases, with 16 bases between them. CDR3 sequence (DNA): TGTGCCAGCAGGGACTGGGGCGCAGGGGAGACCCAGTACTTC. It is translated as CASRDWGAGETQYF.

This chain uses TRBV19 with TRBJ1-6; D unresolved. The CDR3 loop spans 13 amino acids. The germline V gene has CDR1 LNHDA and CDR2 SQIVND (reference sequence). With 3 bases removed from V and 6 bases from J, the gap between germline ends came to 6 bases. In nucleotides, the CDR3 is TGTGCCAGTAGTATCGGTCCTAATTCACCCCTCCACTTT. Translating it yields CASSIGPNSPLHF.

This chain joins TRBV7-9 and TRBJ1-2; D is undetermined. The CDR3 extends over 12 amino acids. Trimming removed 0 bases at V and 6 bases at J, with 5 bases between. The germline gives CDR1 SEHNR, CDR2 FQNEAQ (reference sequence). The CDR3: CASSLAGNGYTF. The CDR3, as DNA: TGTGCCAGCAGCTTAGCGGGCAATGGCTACACCTTC.

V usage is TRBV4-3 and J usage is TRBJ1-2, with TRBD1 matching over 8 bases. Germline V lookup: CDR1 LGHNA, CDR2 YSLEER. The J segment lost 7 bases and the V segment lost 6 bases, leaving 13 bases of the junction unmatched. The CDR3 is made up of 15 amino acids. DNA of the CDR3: TGCGCCAGCAGTAGCAGCACGGGACAGGAGGTTGGCTACACCTTC. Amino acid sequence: CASSSSTGQEVGYTF.

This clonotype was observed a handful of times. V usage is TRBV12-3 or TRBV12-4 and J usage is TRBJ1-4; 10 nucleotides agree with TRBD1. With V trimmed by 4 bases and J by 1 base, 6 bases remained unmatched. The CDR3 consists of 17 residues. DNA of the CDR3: TGTGCCAGCAGTTCCCGGGACAGGGGATTAACTAATGAAAAACTGTTTTTT. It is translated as CASSSRDRGLTNEKLFF.

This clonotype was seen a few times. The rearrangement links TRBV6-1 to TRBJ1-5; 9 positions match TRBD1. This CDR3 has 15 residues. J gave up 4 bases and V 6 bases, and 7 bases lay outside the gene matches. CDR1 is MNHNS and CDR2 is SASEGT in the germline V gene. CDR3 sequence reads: CASSSRQGVNQPQHF. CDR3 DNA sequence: TGTGCCAGCAGCTCTCGACAGGGGGTGAATCAGCCCCAGCATTTT.

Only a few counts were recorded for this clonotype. CDR3 bases: TGTGCCAGCAGTTTAGGGACAGGGTTTACCAAAAACATTCAGTACTTC. It encodes CASSLGTGFTKNIQYF. The chain links TRBV6-2 or TRBV6-3 to TRBJ2-4, with 9 bases fitting TRBD1. Germline CDR1 reads MNHEY; CDR2 reads SVGEGT. V lost 4 bases, J lost 2 bases, and 6 bases stayed unmatched. This CDR3 has 16 residues.